Given below is one T cell receptor beta chain in context. A read error may explain this, as a much larger clone is one base away. This sample is part of a study of blood T cells in healthy people across ages. Primers used in a second PCR of about 6 to 11 cycles were a sample-barcoded 5' primer and a J-beta primer mix. TCRdb ran MiXCR on the 5' RACE reads and lists one entry per CDR3 protein. The sample lists about 730,000 distinct CDR3 sequences; approximately 39% were seen once. The length of the CDR3 is 11 residues. The germline V gene has CDR1 MDHEN and CDR2 SYDVKM. Aged roughly 6 to 100, donors were systemically healthy Caucasians from Russia. Peripheral blood, roughly 9.1 milliliters per donor, was collected.

Sequencing was carried out using blood. The chain recombines TRBV28 with TRBJ2-5, with D hard to call. This receptor was obtained from a woman aged 55-70 years in good health. CDR3 region: CVSSLSAPQYF. The CDR3 bases are TGTGTCAGCAGTTTATCCGCCCCACAGTACTTC.